The 31 T cell receptor beta chains presented below share a single source sample, sequenced in a study of Tregs in tolerant kidney transplant recipients. Related graft donors supplied nonmyeloablative bone marrow transplants, and mixed chimerism was transient. Data came from immunoSEQ multiplex PCR; TCRdb stores just in-frame clones and leaves some out. The sample shows 20,000 to 25,000 clones, about 85% of them seen only once. Sequencing was performed on CD8+ T cells from blood (PBMCs), taken 6 months after the transplant. The source of these receptors is a human patient who received a combined kidney and bone marrow transplant. Some of these T cells may belong to the graft donor.

This clone appeared once. The rearrangement uses TRBV5-1 and TRBJ2-7, with 8 nucleotides matching TRBD2. Germline values: CDR1 SGHRS, CDR2 YFSETQ. The V segment lost 4 bases and the J segment 0 bases; nucleotides outside the gene matches: 6. The CDR3 is 15 residues long. The CDR3, as DNA: TGCGCCAGCAGCACCCGGGGGGGTACCTCCTACGAGCAGTACTTC. Translation gives CASSTRGGTSYEQYF.

This chain uses TRBV5-5 with TRBJ2-7; TRBD1 matches at 9 bases. CDR3 size: 17 residues. Trimming removed 1 base from V and 1 base from J; junction bases left unmatched: 9. Germline V gives CDR1 SGHKS, CDR2 YYEKEE (reference sequence). The CDR3 bases are TGTGCCAGCAGCTTGAGGGGTGGACAGGGGAGGTCCTACGAGCAGTACTTC. This encodes CASSLRGGQGRSYEQYF. Together with reference TRBV5-5 and TRBJ2-7, the CDR3 gives the full variable domain: DAGVTQSPTHLIKTRGQQVTLRCSPISGHKSVSWYQQVLGQGPQFIFQYYEKEERGRGNFPDRFSARQFPNYSSELNVNALLLGDSALYLCASSLRGGQGRSYEQYFGPGTRLTVT.

The V call is TRBV28, the J call TRBJ1-5, with D unresolved. The CDR3 covers 11 residues. V was trimmed by 5 bases and J by 11 bases, leaving 10 bases between them. From germline, CDR1 is MDHEN and CDR2 SYDVKM. The CDR3 region has the DNA TGTGCCAGCAGTGCCGGAGGGTCCCAGCATTTT. Protein sequence: CASSAGGSQHF.

The chain links TRBV27 to TRBJ2-1; no clear D gene. Germline values: CDR1 MNHEY, CDR2 SMNVEV (reference sequence). The CDR3 is 13 amino acids. V was trimmed by 0 bases and J by 7 bases, leaving 7 bases between them. In nucleotides, the CDR3 is TGTGCCAGCAGTTTATCGACAACTAATGAGCAGTTCTTC. Amino acid sequence: CASSLSTTNEQFF.

Of note for this clone: At one boundary the junction diverges from the germline segment, which might be a read error. This rearrangement joins TRBV5-4 to TRBJ1-6; the D gene is possibly TRBD1 (6 bases). The germline gives CDR1 SGHNT, CDR2 YYREEE (reference sequence). CDR3 length equals 15 residues. CDR3 in DNA: TGTGCCAGCAGCTTTGGGGGCTCCTATAATTCCCCCCTCCACTTT. This codes for CASSFGGSYNSPLHF.

V usage is TRBV30 and J usage is TRBJ2-7; 8 positions match TRBD2. The germline V gene has CDR1 GTSNPN and CDR2 SVGIG (reference sequence). V shed 2 bases, J shed 1 base, and the junction held 7 bases outside the gene matches. This CDR3 spans 15 amino acids. CDR3 sequence reads: CAWSSGGGRSYEQYF. In DNA form, the CDR3 reads TGTGCCTGGAGTAGTGGGGGCGGGAGGTCCTACGAGCAGTACTTC.

This chain links TRBV28 with TRBJ1-2; perhaps TRBD1 as D (5 bases). The CDR3 runs to 11 residues. CDR1 and CDR2 (germline): MDHEN, SYDVKM. The V end lost 11 bases, the J end lost 1 base, and 8 bases lay between the germline ends. The DNA for the CDR3 is TGTGCCGTCAGGGTTAACTATGGCTACACCTTC. Its protein product is CAVRVNYGYTF.

The chain has TRBV4-3 and TRBJ1-2; TRBD1 matches 7 bases. V lost 6 bases to trimming and J lost 2 bases; unmatched junction nucleotides: 3. CDR1 and CDR2 from the germline V gene are LGHNA and YSLEER. This CDR3 has 13 amino acids. The CDR3 nucleotides are TGCGCCAGCAGACCGACAGGGAACTATGGCTACACCTTC. Translating it yields CASRPTGNYGYTF.

This clone has more than one count but fewer than ten. CDR3: CASSPIGVTGELFF. The CDR3, as DNA: TGTGCCAGCAGCCCAATAGGGGTTACCGGGGAGCTGTTTTTT. V gene TRBV13 combines with J gene TRBJ2-2; D may be TRBD1 (5 bases). V shed 5 bases and J shed 5 bases, with 12 bases lying between them. From germline, CDR1 is PRHDT and CDR2 FYEKMQ (reference sequence). The CDR3 loop spans 14 amino acids.

V usage is TRBV27 and J usage is TRBJ1-5; D gene unclear. The germline V gene has CDR1 MNHEY and CDR2 SMNVEV (reference sequence). Trimming removed 2 bases from V and 7 bases from J, with 12 bases in between. CDR3 length equals 14 residues. As DNA, the CDR3 is TGTGCCAGCAGTTTAGCGTCCGGGGAACAGCCCCAGCATTTT. Amino acids: CASSLASGEQPQHF.

This clone showed up just once. The CDR3 DNA sequence: TGTGCCAGCAGCTTAGTGACAGGCCCTGGGGCCAACGTCCTGACTTTC. Amino acid sequence: CASSLVTGPGANVLTF. The chain employs TRBV13 and TRBJ2-6; D might be TRBD1 (6 bases). V was pared by 1 base and J by 2 bases, with 9 bases between. The germline gives CDR1 PRHDT, CDR2 FYEKMQ (reference sequence). The CDR3 runs to 16 residues.

In its sample, this clone was seen once. The CDR3 DNA sequence: TGTGCCAGCAGCTCCACCTTAATCTCGCTAGCGGGGGATCCTTACAATGAGCAGTTCTTC. It yields the protein CASSSTLISLAGDPYNEQFF. The V call is TRBV5-5, the J call TRBJ2-1; TRBD2 aligns across 10 bases. Germline values: CDR1 SGHKS, CDR2 YYEKEE (reference sequence). The CDR3 loop spans 20 amino acids. Unmatched junction bases numbered 19, after V lost 3 bases and J lost 4 bases.

This clone appeared a single time. The rearrangement uses TRBV19 and TRBJ2-7, with D perhaps TRBD2 (5 bases). Trimming stripped 2 bases from V and 3 bases from J, with 11 bases between. The CDR3 has 14 amino acids. Germline V CDR1 and CDR2: LNHDA, SQIVND (reference sequence). CDR3 DNA: TGTGCCAGTAGTATATCGTCGGGGTTCTACGAGCAGTACTTC. Protein sequence: CASSISSGFYEQYF.

This chain links TRBV5-5 with TRBJ1-2; tentative D call: TRBD1 (6 bases). Deletions cut 2 bases from V and 8 bases from J, with 16 bases between. This CDR3 region has 14 residues. Germline lookup yields CDR1 SGHKS and CDR2 YYEKEE (reference sequence). The chain's CDR3 is CASSLDQGPGGYTF. Written as DNA, the CDR3 is TGTGCCAGCAGCTTAGATCAGGGGCCGGGAGGCTACACCTTC.

This clone has more than one count but fewer than ten. This chain uses TRBV2 with TRBJ1-2; perhaps TRBD1 as D (5 bases). V lost 4 bases to trimming and J lost 7 bases, with 7 bases between them. This CDR3 comprises 11 residues. Germline CDR1 is SNHLY and CDR2 is FYNNEI. CDR3 DNA: TGTGCCAGCAGTGGGGGGGGTGGCTACACCTTC. It encodes CASSGGGGYTF.

V usage is TRBV19 and J usage is TRBJ2-7; 9 nucleotides align to TRBD1. CDR3 length: 13 amino acids. Unmatched junction bases numbered 6, after V lost 9 bases and J lost 3 bases. Germline CDR1 LNHDA, CDR2 SQIVND (reference sequence). The CDR3 reads CARQGAFRYEQYF. The CDR3 DNA sequence: TGTGCCAGACAGGGGGCATTTCGCTACGAGCAGTACTTC.

The chain couples TRBV18 to TRBJ2-7, with D possibly matching TRBD2 (6 bases). The ends were cut back, 3 bases at V and 5 bases at J, with 17 bases in the middle. The germline V gene has CDR1 KGHSH and CDR2 LQKENI. This CDR3 is 15 amino acids long. CDR3 nucleotide sequence: TGTGCCAGCTCACCCATGACTAGGTCTACTGACGAGCAGTACTTC. Its protein product is CASSPMTRSTDEQYF.

This clone appeared a few times. V usage is TRBV27 and J usage is TRBJ2-2; D call uncertain. V was clipped by 3 bases and J by 6 bases, with 2 bases between them. Germline CDR1 MNHEY, CDR2 SMNVEV (reference sequence). The CDR3 totals 11 residues. DNA for the CDR3: TGTGCCAGCAGTTTCTCCGGGGAGCTGTTTTTT. Translating it yields CASSFSGELFF.

This clone was seen a single time. This chain uses TRBV19 with TRBJ2-7; possibly TRBD1 for D (6 bases). The CDR3 has 14 amino acids. In germline, CDR1 is LNHDA, CDR2 SQIVND (reference sequence). V was trimmed by 3 bases and J by 2 bases, leaving 11 bases between them. The CDR3 nucleotides are TGTGCCAGTAGTATGGGGGCTAGGGCCTACGAGCAGTACTTC. It yields the protein CASSMGARAYEQYF.

A note on this clone: The same CDR3 also results from other DNA sequences found in this sample. The chain carries TRBV6-4 and TRBJ1-6; D possibly corresponds to TRBD1 (5 bases). The CDR3 is made up of 15 amino acids. The germline V and J ends were trimmed by 6 bases and 9 bases, with 18 bases remaining between them. Germline CDR1 and CDR2: MRHNA and SNTAGT. CDR3 sequence reads: CASRPGTGVGSPLHF. The CDR3 DNA reads TGTGCCAGCAGACCCGGGACTGGAGTAGGTTCACCCCTCCACTTT.

The chain carries TRBV9 and TRBJ2-1, with 9 positions matching TRBD2. CDR1 SGDLS and CDR2 YYNGEE come from the germline V gene. The CDR3 is 12 amino acids. V shed 3 bases and J 10 bases; nucleotides not matched to a gene: 2. The CDR3 DNA reads TGTGCCAGCAGCGGGACTAGCGACGAGCAGTTCTTC. It is translated as CASSGTSDEQFF.

This chain connects TRBV30 to TRBJ1-2, with 8 bases fitting TRBD1. This CDR3 comprises 14 residues. CDR1 and CDR2 (germline): GTSNPN, SVGIG (reference sequence). With 4 bases clipped from V and 0 bases from J, the junction kept 4 bases outside the gene matches. CDR3 sequence reads: CAWIGQGPNYGYTF. The CDR3 DNA reads as TGTGCCTGGATTGGACAGGGACCTAACTATGGCTACACCTTC.

A few counts support this clone. This chain connects TRBV4-2 to TRBJ1-1; D perhaps matches TRBD1 (6 bases). This CDR3 region has 15 residues. Trimming took off 4 bases at V and 8 bases at J, with 20 bases between the two ends. The germline gives CDR1 LGHNA, CDR2 YNFKEQ. The CDR3 DNA reads as TGTGCCAGCAGCCTCGTGCGGGGGGGGGCAGGGGAAGCTTTCTTT. Residues: CASSLVRGGAGEAFF.

V is TRBV6-5 and J is TRBJ2-7, with a weak D call TRBD2 (5 bases). The V and J ends lost 2 bases and 0 bases respectively, with 14 bases between them. The CDR3 totals 16 residues. CDR1 is MNHEY, CDR2 SVGAGI, per germline. The CDR3 is CASSYGSALGSYEQYF. The CDR3 bases are TGTGCCAGCAGTTACGGGAGTGCGTTGGGCTCCTACGAGCAGTACTTC.

This clone has only a few counts. The rearrangement uses TRBV18 and TRBJ2-3, with D possibly TRBD2 on 6 matching bases. Per the germline V gene, CDR1 is KGHSH and CDR2 is LQKENI. Trimming removed 6 bases from V and 6 bases from J, with 34 bases in between. The CDR3 loop spans 20 amino acids. The CDR3 here is CASSPAGHFQIGRVDDTQYF. The DNA for the CDR3 is TGTGCCAGCTCCCCCGCGGGCCACTTTCAGATCGGGAGAGTAGACGATACGCAGTATTTT.

To note about this clone: Other DNA sequences in this specimen translate into the identical CDR3. This rearrangement joins TRBV4-1 to TRBJ1-3; the D gene is possibly TRBD1 (6 bases). There are 16 residues in the CDR3. CDR1 and CDR2 from the germline V gene are MGHRA and YSYEKL. Between the trimmed V and J ends, which lost 0 bases and 0 bases, there was a span of 9 bases. As DNA, the CDR3 is TGCGCCAGCAGCCAAGATGTAGGGGGCTCTGGAAACACCATATATTTT. Protein sequence: CASSQDVGGSGNTIYF.

V and J are TRBV21-1 and TRBJ1-1; TRBD1 is the table's D call and was not checked against the DNA. TRBV21-1 is deemed a pseudogene. This CDR3 has 12 amino acids. The chain's CDR3 is CAGPTGGTEAFF. The CDR3 nucleotides read TGTGCCGGACCCACAGGGGGAACTGAAGCTTTCTTT.

The rearrangement joins TRBV6-5 to TRBJ2-7; D perhaps matches TRBD1 (6 bases). V dropped 4 bases and J dropped 5 bases, with 15 bases sitting between them. CDR1 and CDR2 from the germline V gene are MNHEY and SVGAGI. The CDR3 is 14 amino acids. For the CDR3, the DNA is TGTGCCAGCAGTTTTTCACAGGGTGGGGACGAGCAGTACTTC. It codes for CASSFSQGGDEQYF.

The gene calls are TRBV13 and TRBJ2-7; TRBD1 might be the D (5 bases). CDR1 PRHDT and CDR2 FYEKMQ come from the germline V gene (reference sequence). This CDR3 is built from 13 residues. V was clipped by 2 bases and J by 4 bases, with 9 bases between them. The CDR3 DNA sequence: TGTGCCAGCAGCTTATCAGGGTGGTACGAGCAGTACTTC. Translation gives CASSLSGWYEQYF.

As to this clone: A far larger clone is one base from this, pointing to a likely read error. The same CDR3 arises from other DNA sequences in this sample as well. V gene TRBV7-2 combines with J gene TRBJ1-5; possible D gene TRBD1, 5 bases. The CDR3 has 15 amino acids. In germline, CDR1 is SGHTA, CDR2 FQGNSA. Trimming left V 5 bases short and J 5 bases short, with 16 bases between. CDR3 region: CASSPRGGVDQPQHF. CDR3 nucleotide sequence: TGTGCCAGCAGCCCTCGTGGGGGGGTGGATCAGCCCCAGCATTTT.

This chain connects TRBV28 to TRBJ2-2; TRBD1 agrees at 7 bases. With 6 bases clipped from V and 2 bases from J, the junction kept 6 bases outside the gene matches. From germline, CDR1 is MDHEN and CDR2 SYDVKM. The length of the CDR3 is 15 residues. The CDR3 sequence is CASSYRGPNTGELFF. As DNA, the CDR3 is TGTGCCAGCAGCTACAGGGGCCCCAACACCGGGGAGCTGTTTTTT.